This T cell receptor beta chain comes out of a study of beta chain features in type 1 diabetes. In the study overall: Age and gender were similar between patients and healthy donors, as were cell yields. Over all samples combined, about 99,000,000 sorted cells were examined.

The whole isolated RNA underwent reverse transcription, so sequencing captured expressed TCRB transcripts. Profiling relied on immunoSEQ multiplex PCR, and the TCRdb table lists in-frame clones only, not all of them. Of a few hundred thousand clones in the sample, about 14% were seen once. Losses at the gene ends were 8 bases for V and 4 bases for J; bases not matched to a gene: 6. This CDR3 is 14 amino acids long. Germline V lookup: CDR1 SGHNT, CDR2 YENEEA. This clone was seen many times. Its antigen is unidentified. Study results and caveats: The VDJ junctions of type 1 diabetes patients carried fewer insertions and more deletions. TCRB CDR3 length was moderately but significantly reduced in all four CD4+ subsets of Type 1 diabetes patients.

The chain recombines TRBV11-3 with TRBJ2-2; TRBD2 aligns across 8 bases. This TCR was sampled from a man aged 25-40 years in good health. Sequenced sample: central memory CD4+ T cells from blood. CDR3 in DNA: TGTGCCAGCTCGCGGGGGGAGCCCACCGGGGAGCTGTTTTTT. It codes for CASSRGEPTGELFF. The variable domain in full, completed from reference TRBV11-3 and TRBJ2-2, reads EAGVVQSPRYKIIEKKQPVAFWCNPISGHNTLYWYLQNLGQGPELLIRYENEEAVDDSQLPKDRFSAERLKGVDSTLKIQPAELGDSAVYLCASSRGEPTGELFFGEGSRLTVL.